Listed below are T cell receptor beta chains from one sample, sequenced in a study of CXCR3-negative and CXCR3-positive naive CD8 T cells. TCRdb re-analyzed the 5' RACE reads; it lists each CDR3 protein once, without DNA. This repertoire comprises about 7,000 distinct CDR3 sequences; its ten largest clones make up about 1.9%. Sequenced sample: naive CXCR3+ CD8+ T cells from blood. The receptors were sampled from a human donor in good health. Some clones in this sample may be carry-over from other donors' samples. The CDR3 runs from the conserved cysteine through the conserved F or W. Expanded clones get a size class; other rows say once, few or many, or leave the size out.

CDR3aa: CSVLTDYTEAFF
abundance: NA
v_gene: TRBV29-1
j_gene: TRBJ1-1

CDR3aa: CSARDSYEQYF
abundance: NA
v_gene: TRBV20-1
j_gene: TRBJ2-7

CDR3aa: CASSSPSTSGAYEQYF
abundance: NA
v_gene: TRBV28
j_gene: TRBJ2-7

CDR3aa: CASSLIGSSYNEQFF
abundance: NA
v_gene: TRBV11-2
j_gene: TRBJ2-1

CDR3aa: CASSQDIEGLDSNQPQHF
abundance: NA
v_gene: TRBV4-2
j_gene: TRBJ1-5

CDR3aa: CASSVPGQGGFDGYTF
abundance: NA
v_gene: TRBV5-1
j_gene: TRBJ1-2

CDR3aa: CSVSRQGDTDTQYF
abundance: NA
v_gene: TRBV29-1
j_gene: TRBJ2-3

CDR3aa: CASSLALAGSYEQYF
abundance: NA
v_gene: TRBV7-8
j_gene: TRBJ2-7

CDR3aa: CASSTWTSQETQYF
abundance: medium-sized
v_gene: TRBV28
j_gene: TRBJ2-5

CDR3aa: CASRTTTGNIQYF
abundance: NA
v_gene: TRBV5-6
j_gene: TRBJ2-4

CDR3aa: CASSNPGLGFADTQYF
abundance: NA
v_gene: TRBV7-8
j_gene: TRBJ2-3

CDR3aa: CASSFRVDTGELFF
abundance: medium-sized
v_gene: TRBV12-3/TRBV12-4
j_gene: TRBJ2-2

CDR3aa: CASSFEVADTQYF
abundance: NA
v_gene: TRBV7-6
j_gene: TRBJ2-3

CDR3aa: CASSFGQPYEQYF
abundance: medium-sized
v_gene: TRBV27
j_gene: TRBJ2-7

CDR3aa: CASTLVAGGDKNIQYF
abundance: NA
v_gene: TRBV7-9
j_gene: TRBJ2-4

CDR3aa: CASSEFGPSSENTGELFF
abundance: NA
v_gene: TRBV2
j_gene: TRBJ2-2

CDR3aa: CASSYEGPHYTQYF
abundance: NA
v_gene: TRBV6-6
j_gene: TRBJ2-3